A single sample is the source of the 3 T cell receptor beta chains below, sequenced in a study of cytomegalovirus exposure and HLA in healthy donors. 60 Vbeta and 13 Jbeta primers were used in PCR. The table came from immunoSEQ multiplex PCR; TCRdb's copy has only in-frame clones and leaves some out. The sample has 250,000 to 350,000 clones; roughly 88% are singletons. The sample taken for sequencing was PBMCs. The source is a man in his forties in good health and CMV-seropositive.

This chain connects TRBV4-3 to TRBJ2-3, with TRBD2 matching 12 bases. The junction had 4 bases not matched to a gene; V was cut back by 3 bases and J by 3 bases. Germline values: CDR1 LGHNA, CDR2 YSLEER. This CDR3 is built from 16 residues. The DNA of the CDR3 is TGCGCCAGCAGCCATCGACTAGCGGGAGAAACAGATACGCAGTATTTT. The encoded protein is CASSHRLAGETDTQYF.

The chain combines TRBV6-1 with TRBJ2-3, with 8 positions matching TRBD2. With 4 bases clipped from V and 4 bases from J, the junction kept 13 bases outside the gene matches. The CDR3 length is 17 residues. Germline CDR1 is MNHNS and CDR2 is SASEGT. Here the CDR3 reads CASSVVSPGRGADTQYF. The CDR3 DNA reads TGTGCCAGCAGTGTAGTCTCCCCCGGGAGGGGGGCAGATACGCAGTATTTT.

This clone has only one observation. The chain employs TRBV28 and TRBJ2-1; D remains ambiguous. V lost 6 bases, J lost 3 bases, and 15 bases lay in between. Germline V lookup: CDR1 MDHEN, CDR2 SYDVKM. The CDR3 has 15 amino acids. Here the CDR3 reads CASSLTPPRYNEQFF. The CDR3 DNA reads as TGTGCCAGCAGCCTCACTCCTCCCCGCTACAATGAGCAGTTCTTC.